Below, 23 T cell receptor beta chains from the same sample are listed, as sequenced in a study of neurological immune-mediated disorders. MiXCR, run by TCRdb on the 5' RACE reads, gives a single entry per CDR3 protein. The data hold approximately 18,000 distinct CDR3 sequences, with 3.5% observed a single time. Sequenced input: CD8+ T cells from blood. The receptors shown here come from a woman aged 40 to 49 in good health.

This clonotype was detected ten times or more. The chain has TRBV7-2 and TRBJ1-6, with no clear D. The CDR3 sequence is 14 residues long. In germline, CDR1 is SGHTA, CDR2 FQGNSA. V was cut by 2 bases and J by 7 bases, with 9 bases left in between. The CDR3 sequence is CASSLLWVNSPLHF. The CDR3 region has the DNA TGTGCCAGCAGCTTATTATGGGTCAATTCACCCCTCCACTTT. Full variable domain (rest looked up from reference TRBV7-2 and TRBJ1-6): GAGVSQSPSNKVTEKGKDVELRCDPISGHTALYWYRQSLGQGLEFLIYFQGNSAPDKSGLPSDRFSAERTGGSVSTLTIQRTQQEDSAVYLCASSLLWVNSPLHFGNGTRLTVT.

This clonotype was recorded many times. This rearrangement joins TRBV28 to TRBJ1-1; D is ambiguous. The CDR3 runs 11 residues. Trimming took 7 bases from V and 3 from J, leaving 6 bases between them. CDR1 MDHEN and CDR2 SYDVKM come from the germline V gene. CDR3 DNA sequence: TGTGCCAGCACCCGCCACACTGAAGCTTTCTTT. As protein: CASTRHTEAFF.

In its sample, this clonotype was seen many times. V usage is TRBV28 and J usage is TRBJ1-2; the D gene is possibly TRBD1 (6 bases). The V gene's germline CDR1 is MDHEN and CDR2 SYDVKM. With 6 bases removed from V and 1 base from J, the gap between germline ends came to 15 bases. The CDR3 length is 15 residues. CDR3 DNA sequence: TGTGCCAGCAGACCTAAAGGGGGGGGTAACTATGGCTACACCTTC. This encodes CASRPKGGGNYGYTF.

This clonotype was seen many times. V gene TRBV27 combines with J gene TRBJ2-3; 13 bases align to TRBD2. The CDR3 is 17 residues long. Germline V gene data show CDR1 as MNHEY and CDR2 as SMNVEV (reference sequence). The ends lost 1 base at V and 3 bases at J; junction bases unmatched: 4. Here the CDR3 DNA reads TGTGCCAGCAGTTTATTGCCGGGACTAGCGGGGACAGATACGCAGTATTTT. Amino acid sequence: CASSLLPGLAGTDTQYF.

This clonotype has at least ten counts. The rearrangement links TRBV29-1 to TRBJ2-5; D uncertain. The CDR3 loop spans 12 amino acids. V dropped 4 bases and J dropped 3 bases, with 9 bases sitting between them. Germline CDR1 SQVTM, CDR2 ANQGSEA. The CDR3 DNA reads as TGCAGCGTTGTCGGTTGGGAAGAGACCCAGTACTTC. Its protein is CSVVGWEETQYF.

Ten or more counts support this clonotype. The chain uses TRBV4-1 and TRBJ2-7; 10 bases match TRBD1. Unmatched junction bases numbered 6, after V lost 8 bases and J lost 5 bases. CDR3 length equals 13 residues. The germline CDR1 and CDR2 sequences are MGHRA and YSYEKL. The CDR3 bases are TGCGCCAGCGCCGGGGACAGGGGCAACGAGCAGTACTTC. Its translation: CASAGDRGNEQYF.

This clonotype was seen at least ten times. The V gene is TRBV14, the J gene TRBJ2-7; 7 bases align to TRBD2. V shed 4 bases, J shed 4 bases, and the junction held 13 bases outside the gene matches. The length of the CDR3 is 16 residues. Germline V gene lookup returns CDR1 SGHDN and CDR2 FVKESK. DNA of the CDR3: TGTGCCAGCAGCCCCAATTCGGGGAGGGCCGCTTACGAGCAGTACTTC. Translation gives CASSPNSGRAAYEQYF.

This clonotype was counted at least ten times. CDR3 loop: CSVAGGPILKNIQYF. CDR3 nucleotides: TGCAGCGTAGCGGGAGGCCCCATCCTCAAAAACATTCAGTACTTC. This sequence joins TRBV29-1 and TRBJ2-4; TRBD2 matches 9 bases. The length of the CDR3 is 15 residues. Losses at the gene ends were 6 bases for V and 3 bases for J; bases not matched to a gene: 9. Germline CDR1 reads SQVTM; CDR2 reads ANQGSEA.

The sample holds many counts of this clonotype. The chain is built from TRBV6-5 and TRBJ2-1; 10 positions agree with TRBD1. Germline loops: CDR1 MNHEY, CDR2 SVGAGI. V shed 0 bases and J 6 bases; nucleotides not matched to a gene: 2. CDR3 length equals 15 residues. This chain's CDR3 is CASSYSRTGGNEQFF. The CDR3, as DNA: TGTGCCAGCAGTTACTCGAGGACAGGGGGCAATGAGCAGTTCTTC.

This clonotype counts as medium-sized. The chain combines TRBV20-1 with TRBJ1-5; D is undetermined. CDR3 length equals 15 residues. V lost 6 bases and J lost 0, with 15 bases in between. Germline loops: CDR1 DFQATT, CDR2 SNEGSKA (reference sequence). The CDR3: CSARDRDISNQPQHF. The CDR3 bases are TGCAGTGCCCGAGATCGAGACATTAGCAATCAGCCCCAGCATTTT.

This clonotype was seen repeatedly, ten times or more. The V gene is TRBV20-1, the J gene TRBJ1-2, with D possibly being TRBD1 (5 bases). Trimming shortened V by 0 bases and J by 2 bases, and 22 bases separated the two germline ends. Germline CDR1 reads DFQATT; CDR2 reads SNEGSKA (reference sequence). CDR3 length: 18 amino acids. The CDR3 sequence is CSARDSLLAFGGNYGYTF. CDR3 DNA: TGCAGTGCTAGAGATTCTCTTTTAGCCTTCGGGGGGAACTATGGCTACACCTTC.

This clonotype appeared many times. This chain joins TRBV12-3 or TRBV12-4 and TRBJ2-2, with 8 bases matching TRBD1. The CDR3 is 16 residues long. The ends lost 3 bases at V and 5 bases at J; junction bases unmatched: 8. CDR3 sequence (DNA): TGTGCCAGCAGTTTTTCGGCAGGGGGCCGGACCGGGGAGCTGTTTTTT. It specifies CASSFSAGGRTGELFF.

This clonotype occurred many times. The V call is TRBV6-2 or TRBV6-3, the J call TRBJ2-7; 8 bases match TRBD2. The V segment lost 5 bases and the J segment 0 bases; nucleotides outside the gene matches: 9. The CDR3 runs 16 residues. The germline CDR1 and CDR2 sequences are MNHEY and SVGEGT. The CDR3 loop is CASSTPELAVSYEQYF. The CDR3 region has the DNA TGTGCCAGCAGTACGCCTGAACTAGCGGTCTCCTACGAGCAGTACTTC.

This clonotype has at least ten counts. This sequence joins TRBV12-3 or TRBV12-4 and TRBJ2-1; D possibly matches TRBD1 or TRBD2 (5 bases each). CDR3 length equals 14 residues. Trimming left V 6 bases short and J 12 bases short, with 21 bases between. CDR3 sequence: CASSYDSGPGGQFF. CDR3 sequence (DNA): TGTGCCAGCAGCTATGACAGCGGCCCTGGAGGGCAGTTCTTC.

This clonotype was observed at least ten times. V is TRBV20-1 and J is TRBJ2-5, with D possibly being TRBD2 (5 bases). The CDR3 covers 17 residues. The germline V gene encodes CDR1 DFQATT and CDR2 SNEGSKA (reference sequence). V lost 0 bases to trimming and J lost 0 bases, with 17 bases between them. The CDR3 region has the DNA TGCAGTGCTAGAGATCATGAGGAGCGGACGTACCAAGAGACCCAGTACTTC. Its translation is CSARDHEERTYQETQYF.

This clonotype has a count of ten or more. This CDR3 is CSVVGSRDGSYEQYF. CDR3 sequence (DNA): TGCAGCGTTGTGGGTTCTAGGGACGGTTCCTACGAGCAGTACTTC. The J gene is TRBJ2-7, the V gene TRBV29-1; D assignment may be TRBD1 or TRBD2 (5 bases each). The CDR3 spans 15 residues. Germline V gene lookup returns CDR1 SQVTM and CDR2 ANQGSEA. The V end was cut by 4 bases, the J end by 1 base, with 17 bases between.

This clonotype showed up many times. This chain joins TRBV29-1 and TRBJ1-2; D may be TRBD1 (5 bases). CDR1 and CDR2 (germline): SQVTM, ANQGSEA. The CDR3 covers 11 residues. Trimming removed 7 bases at V and 12 bases at J, with 18 bases between. CDR3 loop: CSAYGDGSNTF. CDR3 in DNA: TGCAGCGCCTACGGGGACGGCTCTAACACCTTC.

The rearrangement joins TRBV28 to TRBJ2-1; 7 nucleotides line up with TRBD1. Germline V gene sequence: CDR1 MDHEN, CDR2 SYDVKM. CDR3 length: 18 residues. J lost 0 bases, V lost 6 bases, and 14 bases had no gene match. The CDR3 DNA follows: TGTGCCAGCAGGGACAACTTCCAGGGGGTTTACTCCTACAATGAGCAGTTCTTC. This translates into CASRDNFQGVYSYNEQFF.

This clonotype was detected ten times or more. The V call is TRBV29-1, the J call TRBJ2-5, with 8 bases aligning to TRBD1. The CDR3 is 13 amino acids. Germline assignment: CDR1 SQVTM and CDR2 ANQGSEA. Trimming took 6 bases from V and 1 from J; bases not matched to a gene: 4. CDR3 nucleotide sequence: TGCAGCGTAGGGGACAGGCTCCAAGAGACCCAGTACTTC. Translation gives CSVGDRLQETQYF.

This clonotype was detected many times. J is TRBJ2-1 and V is TRBV4-3, with TRBD2 as a possible D gene (5 bases). Germline CDR1 is LGHNA and CDR2 is YSLEER. The CDR3 runs to 12 residues. V shed 0 bases and J shed 9 bases, with 6 bases lying between them. CDR3: CASSQDRGEQFF. In DNA, the CDR3 is TGCGCCAGCAGCCAAGATCGGGGTGAGCAGTTCTTC.

This clonotype was detected ten times or more. The rearrangement links TRBV7-9 to TRBJ2-7; 9 positions match TRBD1. The germline CDR1 and CDR2 sequences are SEHNR and FQNEAQ (reference sequence). V was clipped by 3 bases and J by 3 bases; unmatched bases: 6. This CDR3 contains 15 residues. CDR3 sequence: CASSLGQGVFYEQYF. CDR3 nucleotides: TGTGCCAGCAGCTTGGGACAGGGAGTCTTCTACGAGCAGTACTTC.

This clonotype was detected ten times or more. This chain uses TRBV12-3 or TRBV12-4 with TRBJ1-4; TRBD1 is a possible D gene (5 bases). The CDR3 runs 17 residues. The V end was cut by 5 bases, the J end by 5 bases, with 21 bases between. The CDR3 region has the DNA TGTGCCAGCAGTACCCGAGGCCTTGGGGGGTTGAATGAAAAACTGTTTTTT. As protein: CASSTRGLGGLNEKLFF.

In this sample, this clonotype turned up many times. The chain recombines TRBV20-1 with TRBJ1-2; possible D gene TRBD1, 5 bases. The CDR3 sequence is 13 residues long. The V gene lost 4 bases and the J gene lost 4 bases, with 13 bases spanning the gap. The germline gives CDR1 DFQATT, CDR2 SNEGSKA (reference sequence). The CDR3 sequence: CSAMAREPYGYTF. The CDR3 DNA reads TGCAGTGCTATGGCCAGGGAACCCTATGGCTACACCTTC.